Listed below are T cell receptor beta chains from one sample, sequenced in a study of cytomegalovirus exposure and HLA in healthy donors. Repertoires were generated with immunoSEQ multiplex PCR, while TCRdb's copy carries only in-frame clones and drops some. Seen here are 150,000 to 180,000 clones, around 79% observed once, and the top ten hold 7.7%. Specimen: PBMCs. These receptor sequences come from a young man in good health and CMV-seropositive. Both conserved end residues are part of each CDR3. The D gene is left open where the match is weak. Some rows have no size entry. The others give once, few or many, or a class for an expanded clone.

v_gene	j_gene	d_gene	abundance	CDR3aa	CDR3nt
TRBV9	TRBJ2-7	-	-	CASSVRGGEQYF	TGTGCCAGCAGCGTACGAGGGGGAGAGCAGTACTTC
TRBV30	TRBJ2-3	-	few	CAWGGPGKRDTQYF	TGTGCCTGGGGTGGCCCGGGGAAACGGGATACGCAGTATTTT
TRBV7-9	TRBJ2-2	-	few	CASANQGSAGELFF	TGTGCCAGCGCCAATCAGGGTTCGGCCGGGGAGCTGTTTTTT
TRBV19	TRBJ2-3	-	-	CASSPGWSSTDTQYF	TGTGCCAGTAGTCCGGGTTGGTCTAGCACAGATACGCAGTATTTT
TRBV19	TRBJ1-5	TRBD1	-	CASSAAGTGNQPQHF	TGTGCCAGTAGTGCGGCCGGGACAGGCAATCAGCCCCAGCATTTT
TRBV13	TRBJ2-7	TRBD1	-	CASSGTGQGSYEQYF	TGTGCCAGCAGCGGTACGGGACAGGGATCCTACGAGCAGTACTTC
TRBV9	TRBJ1-1	-	once	CASSVGGDTEAFF	TGTGCCAGCAGCGTTGGGGGGGACACTGAAGCTTTCTTT
TRBV14	TRBJ2-7	TRBD2	once	CASSQLTAGTLSGQYF	TGTGCCAGCAGCCAACTTACAGCGGGGACCCTATCGGGGCAGTACTTC
TRBV7-6	TRBJ2-7	-	once	CASKGNRVGFGPYEQYF	TGTGCCAGCAAGGGGAATAGGGTGGGATTTGGGCCCTACGAGCAGTACTTC
TRBV4-1	TRBJ2-6	-	-	CASSLDPTRANVLTF	TGCGCCAGCAGCCTCGACCCCACTAGGGCCAACGTCCTGACTTTC
TRBV6-1	TRBJ2-1	-	-	CASSPRVLSYNEQFF	TGTGCCAGCAGTCCCCGCGTATTATCCTACAATGAGCAGTTCTTC
TRBV6-6	TRBJ2-7	-	once	CASSYSPDSYEQYF	TGTGCCAGCAGTTACTCCCCCGACAGTTACGAGCAGTACTTC
TRBV2	TRBJ1-1	-	once	CASRSTPNTEAFF	TGTGCCAGCAGGTCAACACCTAACACTGAAGCTTTCTTT
TRBV7-9	TRBJ1-4	-	few	CASSSPSGTNEKLFF	TGTGCCAGCAGCTCGCCCTCAGGTACTAATGAAAAACTGTTTTTT
TRBV28	TRBJ1-2	-	-	CASSTQGGGYTF	TGTGCCAGCAGCACTCAGGGAGGCGGCTACACCTTC
TRBV4-3	TRBJ2-1	TRBD2	-	CASSQGRLAGGNEQFF	TGCGCCAGCAGCCAAGGTCGACTAGCGGGGGGCAATGAGCAGTTCTTC
TRBV9	TRBJ1-1	-	-	CASSVEGQGTFLAEAFF	TGTGCCAGCAGCGTAGAGGGACAAGGGACGTTCTTGGCTGAAGCTTTCTTT
TRBV7-2	TRBJ1-1	-	-	CASSLEHRSSVRGTEAFF	TGTGCCAGCAGCTTAGAGCACAGGTCTTCCGTAAGGGGGACTGAAGCTTTCTTT
TRBV6-5	TRBJ1-5	-	-	CASGRTENQPQHF	TGTGCCAGCGGTCGTACCGAGAATCAGCCCCAGCATTTT
TRBV5-1	TRBJ2-1	TRBD2	-	CASSPTGLAGPEKQFF	TGCGCCAGCAGCCCAACTGGACTAGCGGGACCCGAGAAGCAGTTCTTC
TRBV7-6	TRBJ2-1	TRBD2	-	CASSLAPGLAGNEQFF	TGTGCCAGCAGCTTAGCTCCGGGACTAGCTGGCAATGAGCAGTTCTTC
TRBV9	TRBJ1-5	TRBD1	-	CASSVGDRISQPQHF	TGTGCCAGCAGCGTAGGGGACAGGATTAGTCAGCCCCAGCATTTT
TRBV28	TRBJ2-1	TRBD2	-	CASSLGTSGSYEQFF	TGTGCCAGCAGTTTAGGCACTAGCGGGAGCTATGAGCAGTTCTTC
TRBV11-2	TRBJ2-5	TRBD2	few	CASSLRLAGEGGTQYF	TGTGCCAGCAGCTTAAGGCTAGCGGGAGAAGGGGGGACCCAGTACTTC
TRBV27	TRBJ2-7	-	-	CASSTTGGYEQYF	TGTGCCAGCAGCACAACTGGAGGGTACGAGCAGTACTTC
TRBV29-1	TRBJ2-6	-	-	CSVDGQSGANVLTF	TGCAGCGTTGACGGACAGTCTGGGGCCAACGTCCTGACTTTC
TRBV4-3	TRBJ2-1	-	once	CASSQLTGTSYNEQFF	TGCGCCAGCAGCCAACTAACAGGGACCTCCTACAATGAGCAGTTCTTC
TRBV6-5	TRBJ2-7	-	once	CASSPGGHEQYF	TGTGCCAGCAGTCCCGGGGGGCACGAGCAGTACTTC